This entry is about one T cell receptor (beta chain). This clonotype has a count of ten or more. Its antigen is currently not known. Base quality data are lacking; no much larger clone is found one base away. At the junction V is shortened by 4 bases and J by 0 bases; bases outside the gene matches: 5. The CDR3 has 16 amino acids, counting the end cysteine and phenylalanine. Only the CDR3 DNA stays, 48 bases, in frame from base 1. The germline V gene yields LGHNA for CDR1 and YSLEER for CDR2. The data were obtained in a study of molecular identifiers for immune sequencing clone quantification (dated by TCRdb to the late 2010s). Regarding the research as a whole: For a replicate experiment, RNA from around 20,000 or 99,000 naive CD8 T cells was divided into five aliquots, of which four were sequenced. This methods study used CD8 T cells to benchmark TCR RNA copy counting and molecular-identifier clustering-based TCR repertoire sequencing (MIDCIRS).

Library generation was performed with PCR. Data came from an Illumina HiSeq 4000. Preparation of bulk TCR libraries followed a previously described approach, with the TCR primers listed in Table S5. Purification of total RNA was performed with the Qiagen AllPrep DNA/RNA kit. Before analysis, reads from multiple sequencing runs of the same library were pooled. Concerning the study's data processing: Reads were retained only if an exact TCR constant sequence was present, and the retained reads were trimmed to 150 nt and grouped according to their 12-nt molecular barcodes. Within each barcode group, reads were sub-clustered at a 15% Levenshtein threshold, and quality-weighted consensus sequences were built per RNA molecule. Non-functional sequences were filtered out, along with any lower-count sequence sitting one edit away from another sequence. On the basis of fitting two negative binomial distributions, barcode sub-clusters with fewer than 20% of the maximum read count were discarded. Through fastp at Q25 and MiXCR, TCRdb rebuilt clones from the public reads, retaining in-frame beta chains. Rows are combined by CDR3 protein, so each entry shows the most common genes and DNA. These V and J calls derive from TCRdb rather than the authors' analysis. In all, the sample holds 70,000 to 95,000 distinct CDR3 sequences, and around 17% of those were seen once. 0.7% to 0.95% of the sample goes to the ten largest clones.

Libraries of naive CD8 T cells were built from anywhere between about 19,000 and 1,000,000 sorted cells, with 10%, 30% or 50% of the purified RNA used. On a BD FACSAria II, naive CD8 T cells were FACS-sorted as CD8+CD4-CCR7+CD45RA+ and collected into RLT Plus buffer. To test detection sensitivity, Jurkat RNA equivalent to nine to ten TCR copies was spiked into samples of about 19,000-1,000,000 naive CD8 T cells. Enrichment of CD8 T cells was done with RosetteSep CD8+ T Cell Enrichment Cocktail plus Ficoll-Paque, and ACK red cell lysis came afterward. The research as a whole found: Spiked-in Jurkat TCR RNA equivalent to a single cell was reported to be detectable even among 800,000 to 1,000,000 naive CD8 T cells. Spiked-in Jurkat TCR RNA (about ten copies' worth), which is not part of the donor repertoire, was contained in the naive libraries. When barcode sub-clustering was left out, chimeric consensus sequences inflated TCR diversity, with chimeras reaching as high as 47%. Modeling gave around 2.7 recovered TCR RNA copies per cell versus 7.5 to 10 by digital PCR, implying about 30% capture efficiency. In CMV-specific effector cells, clones with more than 20 RNA copies accounted for over 98% of molecules, whereas in naive cells such clones accounted for under 1%. Identical TCR molecules sharing a barcode could cause highly expanded clone sizes to be underestimated.

The chain links TRBV4-3 with TRBJ1-1, with TRBD1 identical over 10 junction bases. The sample taken for sequencing was naive CD8+ T cells from blood, with Jurkat cell RNA spiked in. According to the study, the label for this sample's cell subset or site signals: FACS-sorted CD8+CD4-CCR7+CD45RA+ naive T cells. The source of this sequence is a human donor in good health. Some libraries in this study had Jurkat cell RNA spiked in. Read as DNA, the sequence is TGCGCCAGCAGCCTCGGACAGGGGGTTTTGAACACTGAAGCTTTCTTT. This translates into CASSLGQGVLNTEAFF.